This T cell receptor beta chain was found in a study of T cell changes during pregnancy in multiple sclerosis. Sequenced by immunoSEQ multiplex PCR; TCRdb stores in-frame clones only, minus some. In the table there are approximately 90,000 clones, 85% to 95% of which are singletons. Unmatched junction bases numbered 10, after V lost 1 base and J lost 11 bases. The CDR3 loop spans 14 amino acids. The germline gives CDR1 SGHKS, CDR2 YYEKEE (reference sequence). This specimen consisted of peripheral blood, obtained after pregnancy. The V gene is TRBV5-5, the J gene TRBJ1-1; 8 bases fit TRBD1. The receptor's source is a female donor with multiple sclerosis, enrolled in a pregnancy study. In DNA form, the CDR3 reads TGTGCCAGCAGCTTGTTGGCCAGGGGGCGCGAGGCTTTCTTT. This codes for CASSLLARGREAFF.